The T cell receptor (beta chain) described here comes from a study of T cells in tuberculosis. Background on the study: IGRA-negative adolescents, IGRA-positive adolescents with latent tuberculosis and adults with active tuberculosis formed this South African cohort.

Remarks on this clone: Its cognate antigen is unknown.

Trimming took off 8 bases at V and 0 bases at J, with 14 bases between the two ends. Germline V gives CDR1 LNHDA, CDR2 SQIVND (reference sequence). The CDR3 runs 15 residues. Findings and limits, study-wide: Samples were chosen by availability of cryopreserved specimens. GMM-specific TCRs were nearer to active tuberculosis alpha repertoires, suggesting expansion.

Method: immunoSEQ multiplex PCR; TCRdb's copy keeps in-frame clones and lacks some. Of tens of thousands of clones listed, over 90% are singletons. V is TRBV19 and J is TRBJ1-3; the D gene is possibly TRBD1 (6 bases). The clonotype comes from a donor between 10 and 35 years old with latent tuberculosis or without tuberculosis infection. The sequenced sample consisted of PBMCs. The CDR3 sequence: CASRTVPSSGNTIYF. The DNA for the CDR3 is TGTGCCAGTCGGACAGTCCCGAGCTCTGGAAACACCATATATTTT.